This record covers a single T cell receptor beta chain. This receptor's antigen is unknown. There are no base qualities to consult, and no much larger clone falls within one base. The immunoSEQ Assay was the method used to sequence TCRbeta CDR3 regions. After extraction, genomic DNA underwent amplification by bias-controlled multiplex PCR, followed by high-throughput sequencing. Per the source publication's procedure: To quantify the absolute abundance of every unique TCRbeta CDR3 region, sequences were collapsed and filtered. T cell fraction was estimated by normalization of TCRbeta template counts to usable DNA, with usable DNA being measured through amplification of reference genes present in all nucleated cells. Repertoire TCRs were annotated as SARS-CoV-2-specific by exact matching of V gene, CDR3 amino acid sequence and J gene to a known reactive TCR set. MIRA supplied the reference SARS-CoV-2 TCR set, which was filtered for enrichment in COVID-19-positive ImmuneCODE repertoires so that public or cross-reactive TCRs were removed. Using the MIRA antigens, annotated TCRs were further analysed by specific ORF or by position within an ORF. Depth was the summed frequency of annotated unique rearrangements, while breadth was defined as annotated unique rearrangements over total unique productive rearrangements. Group comparisons of TCR breadth used two-sided Wilcoxon rank-sum tests. TCRdb obtained this table from immuneACCESS and retained in-frame rearrangements with V and J assigned. These tables miss some clones; where compared with another copy, unresolved V genes account for less than half of the shortfall, and the remainder is unexplained. V, J and clone size are taken as reported in that table, and D and trimming were inferred from the DNA itself. Recorded for this sample are around 450,000 clones; about 91% of them occurred a single time. About 2.7% of the sample is taken by the ten largest.

Sequences SGHTA (CDR1) and FQGNSA (CDR2) are obtained from the germline V gene. The CDR3, cysteine through phenylalanine, is 15 amino acids long. Only the CDR3 DNA stays, 45 bases, in frame from base 1. Clipping removes 4 bases from V and 0 bases from J, with 3 as the unmatched junction base count. The data were taken from a study of Ad26.COV2.S vaccination and SARS-CoV-2 variants (dated by TCRdb to 2020 to 2023). In the study overall: Donors in the vaccine arm were drawn from COV1001, a phase I-IIa trial of Ad26.COV2.S in healthy adults that was multicentre, randomized, double-blind and placebo-controlled. Ad26.COV2.S was given intramuscularly at 5x10^10 or 1x10^11 viral particles, as a single shot or as two shots 56 days apart. TCRbeta repertoire sequencing served as the tool for gauging how specific and how broad the SARS-CoV-2-reactive T cell receptors were following Ad26.COV2.S vaccination. A total of around 32 samples were included in the TCR-sequenced set, comprising some 20 Ad26.COV2.S vaccine recipients, 5 placebo recipients and 8 SARS-CoV-2 convalescent individuals. Participants in the trial were split at random into five groups of five each, receiving low-dose or high-dose Ad26.COV2.S once or twice, or else placebo on both occasions. Throughout the experiments and outcome assessment, investigators stayed blinded to trial group allocation. Findings and caveats that apply to the study as a whole: Non-spike TCR breadth was comparable between vaccine and placebo recipients, consistent with the vaccine containing only spike. Ad26.COV2.S recipients had higher spike-specific TCR breadth than placebo recipients (P = 0.0014). After vaccination, substantial breadth of spike-specific CD8+ and CD4+ T cell responses was reported. The study was not powered for comparison of responses between vaccine doses or regimens. According to the authors, total T cell responses may have been underestimated by the TCR breadth and depth analyses.

According to the study, the label for this sample's treatment or condition signals: around 19 received Ad26.COV2.S at low or high dose, single or two shots; about 5 received placebo; per-sample allocation not given. For vaccine and placebo recipients, the sequenced repertoires came from samples collected on day 63 after the first injection. Cohort 1b enrolled some 25 adults aged 18-55 years at a single site in Boston, USA, between 29 July and 7 August 2020. Ad26.COV2.S consisted of a replication-incompetent adenovirus type 26 vector by which a prefusion-stabilized SARS-CoV-2 spike protein from the original Wuhan strain was expressed.

The chain is encoded by TRBV7-2 joined to TRBJ2-1; TRBD2 aligns with 7 central bases. The sequence derives from a person aged 18 to 65 who received the Ad26.COV2.S COVID-19 vaccine or a placebo. Sequencing was performed on peripheral blood, taken in a trial of Ad26.COV2.S vaccine versus placebo. The DNA is as follows: TGTGCCAGCAGCTCTTCGGGGGGCTCCTACAATGAGCAGTTCTTC. It is translated as CASSSSGGSYNEQFF.